This TCR beta chain is from a study of blood T cell repertoires in COVID-19. Study information: COVID-19 samples collected from the United States, Italy and Spain covered acute and convalescent phases. The analysed material was cDNA or gDNA that came from T cells, B-cell-depleted T cells, or PBMCs.

How the authors handled the data: Estimation of nucleated cell counts was performed using reference gene primer amplification. Sequencing used immunoSEQ multiplex PCR; TCRdb keeps in-frame clones, though not all of them. The V and J calls and the clone size are those of that table, but D and trimming were determined from the DNA. The sample lists 30,000 to 40,000 clones, about 89% seen once, with around 16% in the top ten. CDR1 is LNHDA and CDR2 is SQIVND in the germline V gene (reference sequence). The CDR3 loop spans 14 amino acids. V was trimmed by 5 bases and J by 6 bases, leaving 13 bases between them.

This sequence originates from a woman in her twenties or thirties in a cohort sampled during active COVID-19. The sequenced sample consisted of peripheral blood. The rearrangement links TRBV19 to TRBJ2-2, with a tentative D call TRBD1 (6 bases). Written as DNA, the CDR3 is TGTGCCAGTAGTTGGTCACAGGGTGCCGGGGAGCTGTTTTTT. Protein product: CASSWSQGAGELFF.